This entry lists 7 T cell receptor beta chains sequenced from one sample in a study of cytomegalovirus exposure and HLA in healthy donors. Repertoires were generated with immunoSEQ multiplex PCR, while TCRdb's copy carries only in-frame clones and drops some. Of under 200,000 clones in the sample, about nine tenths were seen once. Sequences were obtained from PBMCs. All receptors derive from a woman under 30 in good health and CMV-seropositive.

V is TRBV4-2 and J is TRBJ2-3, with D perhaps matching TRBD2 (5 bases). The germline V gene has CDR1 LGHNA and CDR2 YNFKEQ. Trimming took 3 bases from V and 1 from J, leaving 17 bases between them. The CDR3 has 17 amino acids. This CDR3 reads CASSHFHTRAGTDTQYF. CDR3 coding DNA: TGTGCCAGCAGCCACTTCCATACTAGGGCCGGCACAGATACGCAGTATTTT.

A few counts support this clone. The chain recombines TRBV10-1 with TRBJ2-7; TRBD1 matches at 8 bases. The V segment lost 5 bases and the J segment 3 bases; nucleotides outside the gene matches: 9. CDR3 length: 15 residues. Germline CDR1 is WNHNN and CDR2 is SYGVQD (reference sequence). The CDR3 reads CASSLTGTGLYEQYF. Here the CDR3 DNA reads TGCGCCAGCAGTCTGACCGGGACAGGACTCTACGAGCAGTACTTC.

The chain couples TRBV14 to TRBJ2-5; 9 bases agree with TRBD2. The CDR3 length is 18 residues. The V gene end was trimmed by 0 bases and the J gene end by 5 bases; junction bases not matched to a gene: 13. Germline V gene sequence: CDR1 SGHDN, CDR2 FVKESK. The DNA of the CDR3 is TGTGCCAGCAGCCAAGAGAGGGGAGGGTTAGCGGGAGCGGAGACCCAGTACTTC. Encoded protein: CASSQERGGLAGAETQYF.

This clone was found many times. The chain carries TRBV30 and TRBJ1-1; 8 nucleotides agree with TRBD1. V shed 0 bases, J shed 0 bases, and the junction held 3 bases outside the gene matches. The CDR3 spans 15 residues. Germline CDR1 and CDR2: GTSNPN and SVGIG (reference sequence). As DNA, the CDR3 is TGTGCCTGGAGTGTAAGGGACAGGATGAACACTGAAGCTTTCTTT. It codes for CAWSVRDRMNTEAFF. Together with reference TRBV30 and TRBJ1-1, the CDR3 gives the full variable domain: SQTIHQWPATLVQPVGSPLSLECTVEGTSNPNLYWYRQAAGRGLQLLFYSVGIGQISSEVPQNLSASRPQDRQFILSSKKLLLSDSGFYLCAWSVRDRMNTEAFFGQGTRLTVV.

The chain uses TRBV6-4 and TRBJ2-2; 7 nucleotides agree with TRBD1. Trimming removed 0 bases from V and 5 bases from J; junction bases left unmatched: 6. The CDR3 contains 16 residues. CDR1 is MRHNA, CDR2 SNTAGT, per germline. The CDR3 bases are TGTGCCAGCAGTGACTCGATTGCAGGGGGAACCGGGGAGCTGTTTTTT. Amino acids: CASSDSIAGGTGELFF.

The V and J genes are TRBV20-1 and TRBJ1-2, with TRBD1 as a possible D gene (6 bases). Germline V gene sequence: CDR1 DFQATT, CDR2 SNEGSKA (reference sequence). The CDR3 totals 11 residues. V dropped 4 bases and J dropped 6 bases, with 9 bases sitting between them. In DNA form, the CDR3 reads TGCAGTGCTACCAGGGGTGATGGCTACACCTTC. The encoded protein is CSATRGDGYTF.

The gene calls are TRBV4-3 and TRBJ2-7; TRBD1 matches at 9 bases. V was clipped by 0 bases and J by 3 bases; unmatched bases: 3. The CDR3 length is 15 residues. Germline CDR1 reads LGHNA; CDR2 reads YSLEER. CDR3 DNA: TGCGCCAGCAGCCAAGATCCGGGACAGGGCTACGAGCAGTACTTC. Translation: CASSQDPGQGYEQYF.